This TCR beta chain was identified during a study of CD8+ T cells in alopecia areata. Study overall: Oral tofacitinib (5 to 10 mg twice daily) was administered to treated patients. A 6-month off-drug phase came after tofacitinib, which had lasted 6 to 18 months. Study results and limitations: Sequencing of scalp samples also includes resident alphabeta T cells from normal skin. In patients, TCRs were shared less clearly than in mice, and HLA may possibly be involved.

CDR1 SQVTM and CDR2 ANQGSEA come from the germline V gene. Trimming took 0 bases from V and 6 from J, leaving 9 bases between them. The CDR3 runs to 13 residues. Following RNA extraction, reverse transcription yielded cDNA that acted as the sequencing template. Assay: immunoSEQ multiplex PCR; the TCRdb copy retains only in-frame clones and omits some. Of approximately 150,000 clones listed, 51% were seen once; the top ten hold over 0.75%. A remark on this clone: Its antigen is still unknown.

The source of this sequence is a human donor with alopecia areata. The sequenced sample was CD4+ T cells sorted from blood, obtained at week 0. This rearrangement joins TRBV29-1 to TRBJ1-5, with D perhaps TRBD1 (6 bases). The DNA for the CDR3 is TGCAGCGTTGAAGATCGAGGGGGTCAGCCCCAGCATTTT. Translation: CSVEDRGGQPQHF.